This T cell receptor beta chain was documented in a study of regulatory T cells in long-lasting Graves disease. CDR3-region Arm-PCR and iRepertoire HTBI primers produced the TCR beta libraries. TCRdb re-called the multiplex PCR reads with MiXCR, one entry per CDR3 protein. The profile shows 530,000 or so distinct CDR3 sequences, roughly 12% of them singletons. At least ten counts were recorded for this clonotype. The V gene end was trimmed by 8 bases and the J gene end by 7 bases; junction bases not matched to a gene: 11. This CDR3 comprises 14 residues. The V gene's germline CDR1 is ENHRY and CDR2 SYGVKD. Time point denoted: newly diagnosed GD, antithyroid drugs for less than 3 months. RNA extracted from PBMCs served as the sequencing template. The sample was also linked to a second study, of T cells in Graves' hyperthyroidism and ophthalmopathy.

The chain employs TRBV10-3 and TRBJ2-7; the match to TRBD2 covers 10 bases. Sample: peripheral blood mononuclear cells (PBMCs), taken at new diagnosis, from a patient treated with antithyroid drugs. This receptor was identified in a man aged 25 to 40 with Graves disease. Here the CDR3 DNA reads TGTGCCATCCGTACCGGGACTAGCGCGAGGGAGCAGTACTTC. The encoded protein is CAIRTGTSAREQYF.